This T cell receptor beta chain was documented in a study of beta chain features in type 1 diabetes. The wider study: There was similarity between patients and healthy donors in age, gender and cell yields. Overall study results and limits: The naive, central memory and Treg TCRB repertoires looked more alike in patients than they did in healthy donors.

Notes on this clone: Its target is not known.

Sequenced material consisted of expressed TCRB transcripts (all of the isolated RNA was reverse transcribed). Measured with immunoSEQ multiplex PCR; TCRdb has only the in-frame clones, and not every one. This table holds roughly 450,000 clones, 14% found once. Germline trimming cut 4 bases from V and 3 bases from J; bases unmatched to any gene: 7. The CDR3 has 17 amino acids. In germline, CDR1 is SGHNT, CDR2 YYREEE (reference sequence). Sequenced input: naive CD4+ T cells from blood. This sequence originates from a man younger than 40 in good health. The chain is built from TRBV5-4 and TRBJ2-2; 12 positions agree with TRBD2. CDR3: CASSTKTSGRYTGELFF. The CDR3 region has the DNA TGTGCCAGCAGCACGAAAACTAGCGGGAGGTACACCGGGGAGCTGTTTTTT.